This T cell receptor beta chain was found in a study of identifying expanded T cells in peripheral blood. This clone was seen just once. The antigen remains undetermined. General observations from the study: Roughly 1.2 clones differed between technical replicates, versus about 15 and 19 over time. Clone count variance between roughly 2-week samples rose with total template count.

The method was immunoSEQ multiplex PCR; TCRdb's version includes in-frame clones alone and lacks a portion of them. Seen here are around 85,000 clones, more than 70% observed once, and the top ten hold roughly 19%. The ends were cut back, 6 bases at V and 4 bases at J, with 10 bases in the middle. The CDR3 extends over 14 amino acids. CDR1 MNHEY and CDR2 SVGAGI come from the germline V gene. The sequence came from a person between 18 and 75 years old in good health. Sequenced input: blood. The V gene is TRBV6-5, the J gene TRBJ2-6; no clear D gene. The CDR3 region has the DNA TGTGCCAGCAGCGGGTCCGTAGGGGCCAACGTCCTGACTTTC. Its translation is CASSGSVGANVLTF.